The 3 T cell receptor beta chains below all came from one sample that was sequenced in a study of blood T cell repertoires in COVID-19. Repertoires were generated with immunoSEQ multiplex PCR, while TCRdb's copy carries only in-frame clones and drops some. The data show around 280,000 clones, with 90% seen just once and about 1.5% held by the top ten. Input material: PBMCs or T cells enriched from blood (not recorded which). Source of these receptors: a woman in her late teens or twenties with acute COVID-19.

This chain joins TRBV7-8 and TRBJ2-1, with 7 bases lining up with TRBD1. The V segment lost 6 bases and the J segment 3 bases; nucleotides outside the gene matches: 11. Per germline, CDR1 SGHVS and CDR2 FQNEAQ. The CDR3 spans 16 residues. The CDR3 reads CASRRTGDSYYNEQFF. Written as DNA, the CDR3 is TGTGCCAGCAGACGTACCGGGGACAGTTACTACAATGAGCAGTTCTTC.

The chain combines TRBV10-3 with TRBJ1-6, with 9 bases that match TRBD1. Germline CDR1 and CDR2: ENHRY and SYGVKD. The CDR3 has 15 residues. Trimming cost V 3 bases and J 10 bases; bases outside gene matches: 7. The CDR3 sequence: CAISEVGQGASPLHF. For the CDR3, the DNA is TGTGCCATCAGTGAAGTGGGACAGGGTGCCTCACCCCTCCACTTT.

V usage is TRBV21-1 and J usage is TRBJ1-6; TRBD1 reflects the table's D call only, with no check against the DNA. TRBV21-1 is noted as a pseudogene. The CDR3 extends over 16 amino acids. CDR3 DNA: TGTGCCAGCAGCAAAGCGGACAGTAACTATAATTCACCCCTCCACTTT. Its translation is CASSKADSNYNSPLHF.